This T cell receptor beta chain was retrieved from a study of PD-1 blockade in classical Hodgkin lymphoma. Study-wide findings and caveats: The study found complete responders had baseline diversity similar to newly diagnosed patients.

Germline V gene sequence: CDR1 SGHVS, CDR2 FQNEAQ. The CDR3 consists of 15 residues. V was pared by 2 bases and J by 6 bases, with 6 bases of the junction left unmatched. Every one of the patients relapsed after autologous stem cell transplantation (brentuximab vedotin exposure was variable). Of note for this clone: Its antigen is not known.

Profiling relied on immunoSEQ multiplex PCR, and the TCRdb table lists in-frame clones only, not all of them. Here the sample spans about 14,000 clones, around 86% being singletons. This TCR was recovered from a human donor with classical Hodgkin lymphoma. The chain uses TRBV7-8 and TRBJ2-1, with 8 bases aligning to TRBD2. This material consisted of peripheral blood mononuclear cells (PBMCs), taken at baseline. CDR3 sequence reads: CASSLTGGPGNEQFF. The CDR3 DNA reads TGTGCCAGCAGCTTAACGGGAGGGCCAGGCAATGAGCAGTTCTTC. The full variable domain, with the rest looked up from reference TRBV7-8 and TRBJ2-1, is GAGVSQSPRYKVAKRGQDVALRCDPISGHVSLFWYQQALGQGPEFLTYFQNEAQLDKSGLPSDRFFAERPEGSVSTLKIQRTQQEDSAVYLCASSLTGGPGNEQFFGPGTRLTVL.